Ten or more counts support the clone carrying this TCR beta chain. Its target is unknown. This sample was taken from a study of spatial heterogeneity in lung cancer. Study observations and caveats: How many expanded intratumoral alpha and beta TCRs were present tracked the tumor mutation count, which was a count of nonsynonymous mutations.

Time point denoted: sample taken at primary tumor resection. TCRdb re-called the 5' RACE reads with MiXCR, one entry per CDR3 protein. The sample holds 21,000 or so distinct CDR3 sequences, 5% to 7% seen once. The ends lost 5 bases at V and 4 bases at J; junction bases unmatched: 6. Germline V gene lookup returns CDR1 MGHDK and CDR2 SYGVNS. The CDR3 covers 15 residues. This sequence was found in a male donor with early-stage non-small cell lung cancer. The sequencing used lung tumor tissue, collected at surgery. V and J are TRBV25-1 and TRBJ2-1; 9 positions agree with TRBD1. The CDR3 spells CASSRDRALYNEQFF. The CDR3 coding sequence is TGTGCCAGCAGTCGGGACAGGGCTTTATACAATGAGCAGTTCTTC.